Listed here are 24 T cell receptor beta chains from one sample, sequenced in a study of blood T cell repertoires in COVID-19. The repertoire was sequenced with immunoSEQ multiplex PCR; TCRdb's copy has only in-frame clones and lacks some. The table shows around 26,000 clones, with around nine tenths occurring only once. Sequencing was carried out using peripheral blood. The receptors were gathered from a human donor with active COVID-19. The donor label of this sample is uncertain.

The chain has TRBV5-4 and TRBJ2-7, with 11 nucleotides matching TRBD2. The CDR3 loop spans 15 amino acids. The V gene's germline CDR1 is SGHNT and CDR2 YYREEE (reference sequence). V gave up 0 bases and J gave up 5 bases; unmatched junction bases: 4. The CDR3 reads CASSLELAGEDEQYF. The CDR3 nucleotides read TGTGCCAGCAGCTTGGAACTAGCGGGAGAAGACGAGCAGTACTTC. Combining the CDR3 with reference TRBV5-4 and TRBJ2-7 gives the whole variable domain ETGVTQSPTHLIKTRGQQVTLRCSSQSGHNTVSWYQQALGQGPQFIFQYYREEENGRGNFPPRFSGLQFPNYSSELNVNALELDDSALYLCASSLELAGEDEQYFGPGTRLTVT.

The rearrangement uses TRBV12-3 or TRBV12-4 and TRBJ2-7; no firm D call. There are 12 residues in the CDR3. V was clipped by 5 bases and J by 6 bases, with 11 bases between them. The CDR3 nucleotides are TGTGCCAGCAGTCCCGGGTACTTCGAGCAGTACTTC. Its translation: CASSPGYFEQYF.

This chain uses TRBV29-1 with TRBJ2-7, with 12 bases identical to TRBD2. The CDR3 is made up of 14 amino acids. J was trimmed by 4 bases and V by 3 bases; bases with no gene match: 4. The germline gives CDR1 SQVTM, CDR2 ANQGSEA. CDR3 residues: CSVEVTSGSYEQYF. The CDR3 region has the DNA TGCAGCGTTGAGGTGACTAGCGGGAGTTACGAGCAGTACTTC.

The chain's CDR3 is CASSLARLLGELFF. CDR3 in DNA: TGTGCCAGCAGCTTAGCGCGGCTGCTGGGGGAGCTGTTTTTT. The J gene is TRBJ2-2, the V gene TRBV7-8; D is unclear. CDR1 is SGHVS, CDR2 FQNEAQ, per germline. The V end was cut by 0 bases, the J end by 8 bases, with 10 bases between. The CDR3 has 14 amino acids.

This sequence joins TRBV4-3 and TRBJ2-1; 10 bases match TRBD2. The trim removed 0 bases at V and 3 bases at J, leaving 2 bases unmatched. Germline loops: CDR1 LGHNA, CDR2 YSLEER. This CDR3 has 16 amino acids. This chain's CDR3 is CASSQELAGYYNEQFF. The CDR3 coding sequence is TGCGCCAGCAGCCAAGAACTAGCGGGATACTACAATGAGCAGTTCTTC.

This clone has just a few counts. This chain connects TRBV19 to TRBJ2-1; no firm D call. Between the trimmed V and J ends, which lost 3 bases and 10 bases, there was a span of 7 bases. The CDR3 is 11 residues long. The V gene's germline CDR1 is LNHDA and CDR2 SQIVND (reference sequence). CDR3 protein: CASSIGIEQFF. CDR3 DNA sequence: TGTGCCAGTAGTATCGGTATAGAGCAGTTCTTC.

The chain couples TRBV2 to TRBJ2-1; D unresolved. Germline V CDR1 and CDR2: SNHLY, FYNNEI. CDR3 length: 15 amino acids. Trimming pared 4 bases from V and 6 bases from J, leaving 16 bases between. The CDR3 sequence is CASSAKASSGNEQFF. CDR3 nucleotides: TGTGCCAGCAGTGCTAAGGCAAGCTCGGGCAATGAGCAGTTCTTC.

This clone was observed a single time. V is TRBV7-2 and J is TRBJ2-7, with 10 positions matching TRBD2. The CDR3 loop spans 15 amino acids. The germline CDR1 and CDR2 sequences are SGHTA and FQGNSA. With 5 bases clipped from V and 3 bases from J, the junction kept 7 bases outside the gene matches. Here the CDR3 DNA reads TGTGCCAGCAGCCTGGCGGCTAGCGGGAGCTACGAGCAGTACTTC. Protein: CASSLAASGSYEQYF.

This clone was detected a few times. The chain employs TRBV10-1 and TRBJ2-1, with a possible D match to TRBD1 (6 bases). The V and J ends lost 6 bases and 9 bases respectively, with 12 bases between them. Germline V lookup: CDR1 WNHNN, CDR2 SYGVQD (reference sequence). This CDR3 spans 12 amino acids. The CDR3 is CASRGRGSEQFF. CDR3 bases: TGCGCCAGCAGGGGTAGGGGGAGTGAGCAGTTCTTC.

The DNA for the CDR3 is TGTGCCACCCAGGGGGGGACAGGGGGTAACAATGAGCAGTTCTTC. This translates into CATQGGTGGNNEQFF. The V gene is TRBV11-3, the J gene TRBJ2-1; 11 bases are a match to TRBD1. Germline lookup yields CDR1 SGHNT and CDR2 YENEEA. The V and J ends lost 10 bases and 5 bases, in that order; junction bases with no gene match: 10. The length of the CDR3 is 15 residues.

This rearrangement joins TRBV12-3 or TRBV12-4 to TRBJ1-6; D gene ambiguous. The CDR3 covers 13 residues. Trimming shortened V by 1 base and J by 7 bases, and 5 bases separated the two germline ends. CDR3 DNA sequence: TGTGCCAGCAGTTTAGGTCTAAATTCACCCCTCCACTTT. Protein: CASSLGLNSPLHF.

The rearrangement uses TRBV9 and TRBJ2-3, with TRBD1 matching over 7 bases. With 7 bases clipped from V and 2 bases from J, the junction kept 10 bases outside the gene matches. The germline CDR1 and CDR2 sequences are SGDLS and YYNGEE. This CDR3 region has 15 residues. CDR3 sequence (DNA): TGTGCCAGCTCCCCACCCACAGGGGACACAGATACGCAGTATTTT. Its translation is CASSPPTGDTDTQYF.

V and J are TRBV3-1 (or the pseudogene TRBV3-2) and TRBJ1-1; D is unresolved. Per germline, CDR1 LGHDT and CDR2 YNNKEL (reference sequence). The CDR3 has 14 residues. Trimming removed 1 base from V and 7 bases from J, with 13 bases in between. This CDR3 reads CASSQGTVSLEAFF. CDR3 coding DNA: TGTGCCAGCAGCCAAGGAACAGTTTCACTTGAAGCTTTCTTT.

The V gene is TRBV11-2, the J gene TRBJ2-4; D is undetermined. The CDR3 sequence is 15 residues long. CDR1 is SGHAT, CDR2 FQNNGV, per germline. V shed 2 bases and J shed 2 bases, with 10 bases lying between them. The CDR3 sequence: CASSLLSGSKNIQYF. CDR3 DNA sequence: TGTGCCAGCAGCTTACTATCCGGTTCCAAAAACATTCAGTACTTC.

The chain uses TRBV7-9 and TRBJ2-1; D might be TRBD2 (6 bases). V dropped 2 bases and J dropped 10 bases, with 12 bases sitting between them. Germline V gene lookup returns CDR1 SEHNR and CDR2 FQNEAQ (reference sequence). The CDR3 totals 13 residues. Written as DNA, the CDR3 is TGTGCCAGCAGCTTAAGTCTTCGGGAGGAGCAGTTCTTC. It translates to CASSLSLREEQFF. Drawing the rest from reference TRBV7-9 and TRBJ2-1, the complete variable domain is DTGVSQNPRHKITKRGQNVTFRCDPISEHNRLYWYRQTLGQGPEFLTYFQNEAQLEKSRLLSDRFSAERPKGSFSTLEIQRTEQGDSAMYLCASSLSLREEQFFGPGTRLTVL.

The CDR3 DNA reads TGTGCCAGCAGTAAGGGACTAGCGGTCTACGAGCAGTACTTC. It encodes CASSKGLAVYEQYF. J is TRBJ2-7 and V is TRBV6-5; 11 bases fit TRBD2. CDR1 and CDR2 from the germline V gene are MNHEY and SVGAGI. The CDR3 is made up of 14 amino acids. With 5 bases clipped from V and 3 bases from J, the junction kept 3 bases outside the gene matches.

The CDR3 DNA reads as TGTGCCAGCAGCTTTAGCGGGAGCTTCAACAATGAGCAGTTCTTC. Amino acid sequence: CASSFSGSFNNEQFF. The gene calls are TRBV11-3 and TRBJ2-1; TRBD2 matches at 9 bases. CDR1 and CDR2 (germline): SGHNT, YENEEA. The CDR3 sequence is 15 residues long. J gave up 5 bases and V 3 bases, and 5 bases lay outside the gene matches.

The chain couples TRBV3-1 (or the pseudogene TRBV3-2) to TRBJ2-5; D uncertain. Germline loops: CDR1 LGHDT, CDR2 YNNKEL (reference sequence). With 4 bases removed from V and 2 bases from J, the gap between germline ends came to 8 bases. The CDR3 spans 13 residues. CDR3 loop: CASSLRGQETQYF. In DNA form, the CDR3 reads TGTGCCAGCAGCCTACGAGGACAAGAGACCCAGTACTTC.

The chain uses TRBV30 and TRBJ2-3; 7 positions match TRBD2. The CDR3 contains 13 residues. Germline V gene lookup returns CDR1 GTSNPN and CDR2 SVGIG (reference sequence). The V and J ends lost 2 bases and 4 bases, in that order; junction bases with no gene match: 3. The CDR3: CAWSRAGPDTQYF. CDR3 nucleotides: TGTGCCTGGAGTAGAGCGGGGCCAGATACGCAGTATTTT.

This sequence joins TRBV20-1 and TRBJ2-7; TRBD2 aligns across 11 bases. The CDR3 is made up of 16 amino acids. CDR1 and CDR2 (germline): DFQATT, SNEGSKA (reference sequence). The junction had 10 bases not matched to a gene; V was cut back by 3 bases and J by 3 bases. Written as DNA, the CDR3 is TGCAGTGCTAGTGGTAGCGGGAGGGCCGGGTTCTACGAGCAGTACTTC. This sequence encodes CSASGSGRAGFYEQYF.

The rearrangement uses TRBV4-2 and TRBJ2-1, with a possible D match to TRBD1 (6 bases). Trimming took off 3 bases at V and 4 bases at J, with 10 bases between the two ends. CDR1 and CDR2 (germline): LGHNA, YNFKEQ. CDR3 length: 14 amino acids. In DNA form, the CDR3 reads TGTGCCAGCAGCCACCCGGACAGATACAATGAGCAGTTCTTC. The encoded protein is CASSHPDRYNEQFF.

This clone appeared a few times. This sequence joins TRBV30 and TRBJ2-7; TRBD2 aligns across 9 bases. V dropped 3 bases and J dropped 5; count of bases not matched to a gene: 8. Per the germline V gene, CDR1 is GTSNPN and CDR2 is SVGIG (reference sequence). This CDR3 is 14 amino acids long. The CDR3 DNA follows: TGTGCCTGGAGGGGAGACGGGACTAGCAACGAGCAGTACTTC. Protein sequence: CAWRGDGTSNEQYF.

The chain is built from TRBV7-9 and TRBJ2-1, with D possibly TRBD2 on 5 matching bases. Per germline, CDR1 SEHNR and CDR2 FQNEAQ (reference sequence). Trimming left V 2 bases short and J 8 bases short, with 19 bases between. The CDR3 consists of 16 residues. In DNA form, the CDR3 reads TGTGCCAGCAGCTTATTACGTGGGAGTGTGGGTGATGAGCAGTTCTTC. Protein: CASSLLRGSVGDEQFF.

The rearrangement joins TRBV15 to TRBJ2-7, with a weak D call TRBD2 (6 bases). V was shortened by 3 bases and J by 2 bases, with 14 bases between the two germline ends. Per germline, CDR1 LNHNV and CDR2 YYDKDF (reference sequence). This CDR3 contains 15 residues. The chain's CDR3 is CATSRISSGAYEQYF. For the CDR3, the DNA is TGTGCCACCAGCAGGATAAGTAGCGGTGCCTACGAGCAGTACTTC.